This T cell receptor beta chain comes out of a study of blood T cells in healthy people across ages. The authors ran a second PCR of about 7 to 11 cycles using a sample-barcoded 5' primer and a J-beta primer mix. MiXCR, applied by TCRdb to the 5' RACE reads, yields one record per CDR3 protein. This sample has 1.5 million or so distinct CDR3 sequences, with roughly 43% found just once. Germline V gene data show CDR1 as SGDLS and CDR2 as YYNGEE. The CDR3 totals 20 residues. After removal of 3 bases from V and 2 bases from J, the junction contained 18 bases not matched to a gene. General observations from the study: A greater number of naive CD4+ cells and higher diversity distinguished long-lived donors from aged donors. When one million T cells were used, diversity estimates were thought to be underestimates.

This clonotype has a handful of counts. Its specificity is unknown. The sequencing sample was made of blood. The chain links TRBV9 to TRBJ2-1; TRBD1 matches at 9 bases. The TCR sequence derives from a woman aged 18-30 years in good health. CDR3 amino acids: CASSDPRDREGGLAYNEQFF. CDR3 bases: TGTGCCAGCAGCGACCCGAGGGACAGGGAAGGGGGTCTTGCCTACAATGAGCAGTTCTTC.